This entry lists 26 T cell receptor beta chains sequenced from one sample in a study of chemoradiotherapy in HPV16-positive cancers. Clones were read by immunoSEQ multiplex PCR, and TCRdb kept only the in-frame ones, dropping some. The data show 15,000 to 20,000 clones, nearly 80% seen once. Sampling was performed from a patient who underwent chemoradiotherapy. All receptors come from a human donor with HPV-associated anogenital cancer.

The CDR3 protein is CASISQGGPNYGYTF. The CDR3 DNA sequence: TGTGCCAGCATTTCCCAGGGGGGGCCTAACTATGGCTACACCTTC. The chain couples TRBV28 to TRBJ1-2, with 7 bases matching TRBD1. The CDR3 covers 15 residues. Germline lookup yields CDR1 MDHEN and CDR2 SYDVKM. J gave up 0 bases and V 7 bases, and 8 bases lay outside the gene matches.

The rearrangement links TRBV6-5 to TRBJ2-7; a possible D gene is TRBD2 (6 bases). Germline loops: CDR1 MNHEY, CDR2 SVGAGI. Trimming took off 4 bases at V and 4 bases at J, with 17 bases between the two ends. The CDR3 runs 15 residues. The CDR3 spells CASSSRLEFEYEQYF. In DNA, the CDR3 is TGTGCCAGCAGTTCCAGACTAGAATTTGAGTACGAGCAGTACTTC.

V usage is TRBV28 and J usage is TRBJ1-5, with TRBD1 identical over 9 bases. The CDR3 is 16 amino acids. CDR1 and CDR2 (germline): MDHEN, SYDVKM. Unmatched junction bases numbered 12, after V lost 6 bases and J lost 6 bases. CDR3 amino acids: CASRRQTGGFRQPQHF. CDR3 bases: TGTGCCAGCAGACGACAAACAGGGGGCTTTCGTCAGCCCCAGCATTTT. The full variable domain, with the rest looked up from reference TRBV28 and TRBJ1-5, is DVKVTQSSRYLVKRTGEKVFLECVQDMDHENMFWYRQDPGLGLRLIYFSYDVKMKEKGDIPEGYSVSREKKERFSLILESASTNQTSMYLCASRRQTGGFRQPQHFGDGTRLSIL.

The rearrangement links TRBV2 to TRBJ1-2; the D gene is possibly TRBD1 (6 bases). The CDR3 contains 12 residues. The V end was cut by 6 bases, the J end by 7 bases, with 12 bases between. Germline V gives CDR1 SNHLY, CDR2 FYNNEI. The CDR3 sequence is CASRVGASGYTF. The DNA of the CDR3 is TGTGCCAGCAGAGTGGGGGCCTCTGGCTACACCTTC. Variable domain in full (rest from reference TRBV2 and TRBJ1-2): EPEVTQTPSHQVTQMGQEVILRCVPISNHLYFYWYRQILGQKVEFLVSFYNNEISEKSEIFDDQFSVERPDGSNFTLKIRSTKLEDSAMYFCASRVGASGYTFGSGTRLTVV.

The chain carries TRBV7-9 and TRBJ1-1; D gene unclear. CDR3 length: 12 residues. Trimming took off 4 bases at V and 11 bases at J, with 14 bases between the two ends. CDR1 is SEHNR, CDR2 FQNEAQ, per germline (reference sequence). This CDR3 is CASSSGTPSAFF. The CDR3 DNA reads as TGTGCCAGCAGCTCGGGTACACCTTCGGCTTTCTTT.

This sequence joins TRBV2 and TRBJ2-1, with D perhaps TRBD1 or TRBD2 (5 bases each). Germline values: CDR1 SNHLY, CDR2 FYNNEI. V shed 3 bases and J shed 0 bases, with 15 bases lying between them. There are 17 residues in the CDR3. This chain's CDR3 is CASSEGGGYSSYNEQFF. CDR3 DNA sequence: TGTGCCAGCAGTGAGGGTGGGGGATACAGCTCCTACAATGAGCAGTTCTTC.

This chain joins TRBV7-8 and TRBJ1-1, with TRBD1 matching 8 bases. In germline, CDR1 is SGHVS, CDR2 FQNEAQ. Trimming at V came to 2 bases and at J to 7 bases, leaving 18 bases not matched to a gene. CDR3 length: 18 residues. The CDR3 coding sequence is TGTGCCAGCAGCTTAAGGGGGACAGGACCCACGACCGGAGGTGAAGCTTTCTTT. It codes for CASSLRGTGPTTGGEAFF.

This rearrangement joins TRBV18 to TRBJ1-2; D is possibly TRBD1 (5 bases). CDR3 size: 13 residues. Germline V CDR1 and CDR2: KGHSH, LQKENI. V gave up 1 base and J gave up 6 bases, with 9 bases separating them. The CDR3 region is CASSPQGTNGYTF. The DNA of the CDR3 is TGTGCCAGCTCACCACAAGGGACCAATGGCTACACCTTC. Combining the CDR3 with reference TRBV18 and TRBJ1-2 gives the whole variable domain NAGVMQNPRHLVRRRGQEARLRCSPMKGHSHVYWYRQLPEEGLKFMVYLQKENIIDESGMPKERFSAEFPKEGPSILRIQQVVRGDSAAYFCASSPQGTNGYTFGSGTRLTVV.

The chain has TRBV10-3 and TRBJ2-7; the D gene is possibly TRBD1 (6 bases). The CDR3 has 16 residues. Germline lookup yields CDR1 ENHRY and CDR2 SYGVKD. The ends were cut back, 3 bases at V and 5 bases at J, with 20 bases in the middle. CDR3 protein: CAISDTGSEPEHEQYF. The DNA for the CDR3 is TGTGCCATCAGTGATACAGGGTCGGAACCCGAACACGAGCAGTACTTC.

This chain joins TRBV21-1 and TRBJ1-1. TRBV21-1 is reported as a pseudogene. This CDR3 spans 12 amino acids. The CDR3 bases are TGTGCCAGCAGCATCGAGAACACTGAAGCTTTCTTT. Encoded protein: CASSIENTEAFF.

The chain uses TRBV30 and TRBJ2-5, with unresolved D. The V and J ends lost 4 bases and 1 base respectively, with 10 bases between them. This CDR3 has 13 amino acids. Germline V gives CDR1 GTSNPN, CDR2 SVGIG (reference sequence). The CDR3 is CAWNAQIQETQYF. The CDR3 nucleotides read TGTGCCTGGAATGCGCAGATCCAAGAGACCCAGTACTTC. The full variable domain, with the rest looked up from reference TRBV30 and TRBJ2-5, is SQTIHQWPATLVQPVGSPLSLECTVEGTSNPNLYWYRQAAGRGLQLLFYSVGIGQISSEVPQNLSASRPQDRQFILSSKKLLLSDSGFYLCAWNAQIQETQYFGPGTRLLVL.

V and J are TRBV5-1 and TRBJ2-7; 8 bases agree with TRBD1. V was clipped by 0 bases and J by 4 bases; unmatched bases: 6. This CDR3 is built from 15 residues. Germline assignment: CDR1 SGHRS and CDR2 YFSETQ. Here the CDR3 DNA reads TGCGCCAGCAGCTTGGGAGACAGGGGACCTTACGAGCAGTACTTC. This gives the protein CASSLGDRGPYEQYF.

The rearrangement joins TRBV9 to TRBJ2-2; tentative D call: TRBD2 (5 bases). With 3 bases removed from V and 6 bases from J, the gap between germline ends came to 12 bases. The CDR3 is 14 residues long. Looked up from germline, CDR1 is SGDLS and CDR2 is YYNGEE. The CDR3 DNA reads TGTGCCAGCAGCGCCGGGATCACAGCCGGGGAGCTGTTTTTT. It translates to CASSAGITAGELFF.

The CDR3 region is CASSLGQRLTDTQYF. The CDR3 DNA is TGTGCCAGCAGCTTAGGCCAGCGTCTCACAGATACGCAGTATTTT. V and J are TRBV7-8 and TRBJ2-3; D is ambiguous. The germline gives CDR1 SGHVS, CDR2 FQNEAQ. The CDR3 consists of 15 residues. With 1 base removed from V and 2 bases from J, the gap between germline ends came to 10 bases.

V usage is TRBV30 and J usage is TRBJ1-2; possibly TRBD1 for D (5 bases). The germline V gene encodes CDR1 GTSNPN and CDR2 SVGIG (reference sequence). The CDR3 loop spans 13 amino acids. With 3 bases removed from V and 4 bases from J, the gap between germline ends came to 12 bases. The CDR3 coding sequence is TGTGCCTGGAGAATGCAGGGATCCTATGGCTACACCTTC. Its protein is CAWRMQGSYGYTF.

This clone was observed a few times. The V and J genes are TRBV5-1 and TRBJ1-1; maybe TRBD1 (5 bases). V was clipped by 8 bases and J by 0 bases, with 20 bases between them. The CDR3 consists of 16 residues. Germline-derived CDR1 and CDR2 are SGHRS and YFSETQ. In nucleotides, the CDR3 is TGCGCCAGTTCCGGGGACTCGGGACGGTTGAACACTGAAGCTTTCTTT. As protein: CASSGDSGRLNTEAFF.

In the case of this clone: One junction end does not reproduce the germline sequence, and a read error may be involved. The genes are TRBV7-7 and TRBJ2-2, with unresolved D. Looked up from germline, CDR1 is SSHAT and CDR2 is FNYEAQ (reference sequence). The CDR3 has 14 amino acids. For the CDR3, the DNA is TGTGCTAGCAGCTTAGTGGTAGGCACCGGGGAGCTGTTTTTT. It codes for CASSLVVGTGELFF.

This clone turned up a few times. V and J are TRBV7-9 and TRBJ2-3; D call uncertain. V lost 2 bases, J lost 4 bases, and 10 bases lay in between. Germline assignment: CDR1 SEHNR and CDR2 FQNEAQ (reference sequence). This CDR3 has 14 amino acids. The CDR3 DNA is TGTGCCAGCAGCTTATCCCCGTCGTCAGATACGCAGTATTTT. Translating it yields CASSLSPSSDTQYF. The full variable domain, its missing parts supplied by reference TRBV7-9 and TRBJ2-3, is DTGVSQNPRHKITKRGQNVTFRCDPISEHNRLYWYRQTLGQGPEFLTYFQNEAQLEKSRLLSDRFSAERPKGSFSTLEIQRTEQGDSAMYLCASSLSPSSDTQYFGPGTRLTVL.

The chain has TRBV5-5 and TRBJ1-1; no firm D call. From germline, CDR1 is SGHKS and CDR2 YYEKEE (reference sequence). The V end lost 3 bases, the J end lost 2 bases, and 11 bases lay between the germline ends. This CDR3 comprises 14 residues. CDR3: CASSSYSDNTEAFF. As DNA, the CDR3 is TGTGCCAGCAGCTCTTATTCGGATAACACTGAAGCTTTCTTT. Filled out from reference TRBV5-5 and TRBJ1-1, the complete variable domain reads DAGVTQSPTHLIKTRGQQVTLRCSPISGHKSVSWYQQVLGQGPQFIFQYYEKEERGRGNFPDRFSARQFPNYSSELNVNALLLGDSALYLCASSSYSDNTEAFFGQGTRLTVV.

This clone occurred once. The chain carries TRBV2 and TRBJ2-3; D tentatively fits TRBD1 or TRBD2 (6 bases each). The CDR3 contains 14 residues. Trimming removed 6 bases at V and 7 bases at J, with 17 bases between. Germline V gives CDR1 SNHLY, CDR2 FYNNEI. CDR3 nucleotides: TGTGCCAGCAGCCGGACGAGAGGGGGGAATACGCAGTATTTT. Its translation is CASSRTRGGNTQYF.

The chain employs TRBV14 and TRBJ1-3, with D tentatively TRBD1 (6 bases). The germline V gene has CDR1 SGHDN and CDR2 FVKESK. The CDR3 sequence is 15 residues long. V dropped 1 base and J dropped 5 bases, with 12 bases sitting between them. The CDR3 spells CASSQGTGNRNTIYF. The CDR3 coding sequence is TGTGCCAGCAGCCAAGGCACAGGGAATAGAAACACCATATATTTT.

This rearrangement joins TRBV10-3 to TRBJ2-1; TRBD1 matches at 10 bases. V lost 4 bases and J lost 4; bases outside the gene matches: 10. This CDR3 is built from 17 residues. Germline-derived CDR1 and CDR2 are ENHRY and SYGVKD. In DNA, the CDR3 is TGTGCCATCAGTGGAATTTTCGGACAGGGGGAGTACAATGAGCAGTTCTTC. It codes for CAISGIFGQGEYNEQFF.

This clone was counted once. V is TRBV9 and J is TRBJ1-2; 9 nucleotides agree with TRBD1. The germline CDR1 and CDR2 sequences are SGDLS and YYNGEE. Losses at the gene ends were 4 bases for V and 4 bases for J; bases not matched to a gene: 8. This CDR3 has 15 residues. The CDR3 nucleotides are TGTGCCAGCAGCACCTGGACAGGGGCGTCCTATGGCTACACCTTC. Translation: CASSTWTGASYGYTF. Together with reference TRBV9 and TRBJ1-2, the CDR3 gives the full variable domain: DSGVTQTPKHLITATGQRVTLRCSPRSGDLSVYWYQQSLDQGLQFLIQYYNGEERAKGNILERFSAQQFPDLHSELNLSSLELGDSALYFCASSTWTGASYGYTFGSGTRLTVV.

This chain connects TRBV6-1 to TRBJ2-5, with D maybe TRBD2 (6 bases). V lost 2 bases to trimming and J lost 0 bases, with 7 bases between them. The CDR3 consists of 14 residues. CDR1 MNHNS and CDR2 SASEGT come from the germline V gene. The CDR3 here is CASSEWDYQETQYF. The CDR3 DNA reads TGTGCCAGCAGTGAATGGGACTACCAAGAGACCCAGTACTTC.

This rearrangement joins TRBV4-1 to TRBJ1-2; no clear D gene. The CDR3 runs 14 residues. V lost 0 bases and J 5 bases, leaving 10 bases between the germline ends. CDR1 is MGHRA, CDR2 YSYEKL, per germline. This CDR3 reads CASSQDRTHYGYTF. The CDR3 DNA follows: TGCGCCAGCAGCCAAGATCGGACGCATTATGGCTACACCTTC.

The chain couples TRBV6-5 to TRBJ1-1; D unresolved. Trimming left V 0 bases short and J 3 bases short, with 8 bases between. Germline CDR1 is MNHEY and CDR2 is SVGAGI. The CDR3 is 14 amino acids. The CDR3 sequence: CASSYSGDYTEAFF. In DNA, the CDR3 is TGTGCCAGCAGTTACTCGGGTGATTACACTGAAGCTTTCTTT.